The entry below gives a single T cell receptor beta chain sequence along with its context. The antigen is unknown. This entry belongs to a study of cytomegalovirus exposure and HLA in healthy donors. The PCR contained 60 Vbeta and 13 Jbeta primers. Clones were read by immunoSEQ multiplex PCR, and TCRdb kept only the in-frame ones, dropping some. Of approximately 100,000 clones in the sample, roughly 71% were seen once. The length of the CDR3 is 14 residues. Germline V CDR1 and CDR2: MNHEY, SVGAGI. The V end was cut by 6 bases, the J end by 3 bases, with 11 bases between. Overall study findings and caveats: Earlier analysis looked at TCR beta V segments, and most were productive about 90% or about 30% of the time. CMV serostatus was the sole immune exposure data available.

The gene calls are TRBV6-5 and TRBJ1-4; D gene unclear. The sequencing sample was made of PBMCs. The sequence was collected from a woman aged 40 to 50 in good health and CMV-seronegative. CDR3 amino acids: CASRNDGANEKLFF. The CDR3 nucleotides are TGTGCCAGCAGGAATGACGGGGCTAATGAAAAACTGTTTTTT.